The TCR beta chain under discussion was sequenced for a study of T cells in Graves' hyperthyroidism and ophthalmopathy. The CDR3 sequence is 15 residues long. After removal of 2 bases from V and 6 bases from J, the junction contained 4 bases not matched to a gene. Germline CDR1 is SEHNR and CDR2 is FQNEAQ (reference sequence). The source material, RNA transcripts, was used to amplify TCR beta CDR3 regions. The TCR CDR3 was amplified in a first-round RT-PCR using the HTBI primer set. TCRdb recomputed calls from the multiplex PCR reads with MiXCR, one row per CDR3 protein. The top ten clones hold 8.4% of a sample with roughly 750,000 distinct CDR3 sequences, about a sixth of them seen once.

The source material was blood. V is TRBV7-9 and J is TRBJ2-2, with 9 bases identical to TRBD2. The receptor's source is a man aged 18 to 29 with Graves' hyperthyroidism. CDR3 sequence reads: CASSLRAGGPGELFF. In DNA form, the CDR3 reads TGTGCCAGCAGCTTACGAGCGGGAGGCCCCGGGGAGCTGTTTTTT.